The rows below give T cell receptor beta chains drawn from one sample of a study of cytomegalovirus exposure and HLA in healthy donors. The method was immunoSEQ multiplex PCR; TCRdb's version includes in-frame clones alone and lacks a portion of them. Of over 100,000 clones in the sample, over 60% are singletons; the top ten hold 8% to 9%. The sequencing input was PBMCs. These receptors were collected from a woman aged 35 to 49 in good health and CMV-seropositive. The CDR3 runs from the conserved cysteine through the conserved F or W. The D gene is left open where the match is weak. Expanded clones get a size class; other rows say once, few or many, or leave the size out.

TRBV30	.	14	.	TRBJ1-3	CAWSGGDSGNTIYF	TGTGCCTGGAGTGGCGGAGACTCTGGAAACACCATATATTTT
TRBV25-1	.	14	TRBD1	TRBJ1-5	CASSETGIGQPQHF	TGTGCCAGCAGTGAGACAGGGATAGGTCAGCCCCAGCATTTT
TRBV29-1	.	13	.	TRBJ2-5	CSVEGGALATQYF	TGCAGCGTTGAGGGGGGTGCACTGGCGACCCAGTACTTC
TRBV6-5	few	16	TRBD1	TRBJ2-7	CASSYQATGGLYEQYF	TGTGCCAGCAGTTACCAGGCTACAGGGGGCTTGTACGAGCAGTACTTC
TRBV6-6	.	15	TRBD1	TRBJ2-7	CASSPGTGGSYEQYF	TGTGCCAGCAGTCCCGGGACAGGGGGGTCCTACGAGCAGTACTTC
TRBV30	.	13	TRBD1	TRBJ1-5	CAWDREGNQPQHF	TGTGCCTGGGACAGGGAAGGGAATCAGCCCCAGCATTTT
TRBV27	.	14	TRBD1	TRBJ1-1	CASSVQGVNTEAFF	TGTGCCAGCAGTGTACAGGGGGTGAACACTGAAGCTTTCTTT
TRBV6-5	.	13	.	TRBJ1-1	CASGPWRDTEAFF	TGTGCCAGCGGACCCTGGAGGGACACTGAAGCTTTCTTT
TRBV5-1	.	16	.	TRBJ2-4	CASSPGQSLAKNIQYF	TGCGCCAGCAGCCCCGGACAGTCTCTAGCCAAAAACATTCAGTACTTC
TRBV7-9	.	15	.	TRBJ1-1	CASSLEPQANTEAFF	TGTGCCAGCAGCTTAGAACCACAGGCAAACACTGAAGCTTTCTTT
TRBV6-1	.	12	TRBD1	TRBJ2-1	CASSRQGNEQFF	TGTGCCAGCAGCCGACAGGGCAATGAGCAGTTCTTC
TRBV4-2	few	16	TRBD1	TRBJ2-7	CASSQNSGTGGYEQYF	TGTGCCAGCAGCCAAAACTCCGGGACAGGGGGCTACGAGCAGTACTTC
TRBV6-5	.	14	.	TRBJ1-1	CASINSGVGTEAFF	TGTGCCAGCATAAACTCGGGGGTTGGCACTGAAGCTTTCTTT
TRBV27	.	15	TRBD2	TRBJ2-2	CASSGLAGEHGELFF	TGTGCCAGCAGTGGACTAGCGGGAGAACACGGGGAGCTGTTTTTT
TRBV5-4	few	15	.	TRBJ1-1	CASSLVQGLNTEAFF	TGTGCCAGCAGCTTGGTTCAGGGATTGAACACTGAAGCTTTCTTT
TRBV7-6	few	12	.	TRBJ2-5	CASSLSLETQYF	TGTGCCAGCAGCCTAAGTCTAGAGACCCAGTACTTC
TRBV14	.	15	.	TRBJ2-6	CASSQGSSGANVLTF	TGTGCCAGCAGCCAAGGTAGCTCTGGGGCCAACGTCCTGACTTTC
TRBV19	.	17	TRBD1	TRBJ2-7	CASSIDPMDRDFYEQYF	TGTGCCAGTAGTATAGATCCGATGGACAGGGACTTCTACGAGCAGTACTTC
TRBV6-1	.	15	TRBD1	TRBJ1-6	CASNPDRGNNSPLHF	TGTGCCAGCAATCCTGACAGGGGTAATAATTCACCCCTCCACTTT
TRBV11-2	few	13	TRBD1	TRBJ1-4	CASSGQGGEKLFF	TGTGCCAGCAGCGGACAGGGGGGTGAAAAACTGTTTTTT
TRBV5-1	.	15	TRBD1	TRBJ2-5	CASSKGTGGEETQYF	TGCGCCAGCAGCAAAGGGACAGGGGGTGAGGAGACCCAGTACTTC
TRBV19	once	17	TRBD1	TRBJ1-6	CASTLVRGTGADSPLHF	TGTGCCAGTACCCTAGTGCGAGGGACAGGGGCGGATTCACCCCTCCACTTT
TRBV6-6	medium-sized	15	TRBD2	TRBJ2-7	CATAPPTSGTYEQYF	TGTGCCACAGCACCCCCGACTAGCGGGACCTACGAGCAGTACTTC
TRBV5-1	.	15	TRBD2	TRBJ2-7	CASSSLAGTSYEQYF	TGCGCCAGCTCTTCACTAGCGGGGACCTCCTACGAGCAGTACTTC
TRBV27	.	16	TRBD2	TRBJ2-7	CASSLEGRLALYEQYF	TGTGCCAGCAGTTTAGAGGGTCGACTAGCTCTTTACGAGCAGTACTTC